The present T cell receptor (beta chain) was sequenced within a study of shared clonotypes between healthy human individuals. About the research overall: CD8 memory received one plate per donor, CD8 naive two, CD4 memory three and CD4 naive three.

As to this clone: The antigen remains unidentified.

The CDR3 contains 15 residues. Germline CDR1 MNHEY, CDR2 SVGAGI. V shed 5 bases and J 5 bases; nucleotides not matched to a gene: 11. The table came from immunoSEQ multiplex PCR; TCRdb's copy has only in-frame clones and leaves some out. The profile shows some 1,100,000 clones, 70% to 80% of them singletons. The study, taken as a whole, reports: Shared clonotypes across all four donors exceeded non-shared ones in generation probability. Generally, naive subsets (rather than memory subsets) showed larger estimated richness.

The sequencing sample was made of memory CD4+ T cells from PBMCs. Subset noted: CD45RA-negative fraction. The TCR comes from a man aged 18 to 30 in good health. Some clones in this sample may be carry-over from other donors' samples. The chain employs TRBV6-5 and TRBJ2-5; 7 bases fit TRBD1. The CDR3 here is CASSSHRGDKETQYF. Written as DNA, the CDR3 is TGTGCCAGCAGTAGCCACAGGGGAGACAAGGAGACCCAGTACTTC.